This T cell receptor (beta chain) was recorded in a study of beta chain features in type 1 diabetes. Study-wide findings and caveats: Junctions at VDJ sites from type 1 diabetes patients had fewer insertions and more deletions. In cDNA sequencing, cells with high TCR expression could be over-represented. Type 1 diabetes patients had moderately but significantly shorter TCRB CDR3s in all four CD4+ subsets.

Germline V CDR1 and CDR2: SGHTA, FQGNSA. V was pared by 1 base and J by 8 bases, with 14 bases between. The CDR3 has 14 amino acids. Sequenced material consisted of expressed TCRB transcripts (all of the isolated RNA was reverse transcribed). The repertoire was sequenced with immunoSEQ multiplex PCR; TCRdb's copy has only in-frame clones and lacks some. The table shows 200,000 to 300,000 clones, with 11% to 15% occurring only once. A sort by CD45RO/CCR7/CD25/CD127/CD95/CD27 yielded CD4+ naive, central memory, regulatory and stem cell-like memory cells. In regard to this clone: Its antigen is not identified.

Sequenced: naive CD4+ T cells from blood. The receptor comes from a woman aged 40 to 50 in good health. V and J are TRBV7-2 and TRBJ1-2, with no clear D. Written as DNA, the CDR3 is TGTGCCAGCAGCTTAGAGGGCAGAGCGGGGGGCTACACCTTC. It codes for CASSLEGRAGGYTF. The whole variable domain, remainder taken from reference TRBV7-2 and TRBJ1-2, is GAGVSQSPSNKVTEKGKDVELRCDPISGHTALYWYRQSLGQGLEFLIYFQGNSAPDKSGLPSDRFSAERTGGSVSTLTIQRTQQEDSAVYLCASSLEGRAGGYTFGSGTRLTVV.